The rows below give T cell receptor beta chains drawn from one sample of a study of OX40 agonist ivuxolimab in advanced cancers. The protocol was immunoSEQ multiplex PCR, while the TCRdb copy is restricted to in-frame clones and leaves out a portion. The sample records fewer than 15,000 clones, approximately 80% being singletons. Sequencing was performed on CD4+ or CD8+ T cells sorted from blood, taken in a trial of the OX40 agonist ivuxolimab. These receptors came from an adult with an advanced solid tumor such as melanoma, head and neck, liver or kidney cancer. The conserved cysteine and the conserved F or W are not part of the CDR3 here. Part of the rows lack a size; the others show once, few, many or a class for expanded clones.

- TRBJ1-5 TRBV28 ASSPRGVSNQPQH
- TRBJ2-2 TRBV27 ASRRGDGELF
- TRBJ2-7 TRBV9 ASSQGAGVGSVQY
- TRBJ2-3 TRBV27 ASSVFGTDTQY
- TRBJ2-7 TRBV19 ASTFSVGDEQY
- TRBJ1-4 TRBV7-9 ASSYGQSNEKLF
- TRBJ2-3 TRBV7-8 ASAGQVVGPTDTQY
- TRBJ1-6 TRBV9 ASTMGHYNSPLH
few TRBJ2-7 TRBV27 ASNTGTPGEQY
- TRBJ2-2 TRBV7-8 ASSPGGGPFTGELF
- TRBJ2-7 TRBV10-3 AITTDPPPTYEQY
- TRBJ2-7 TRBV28 ASSPATGGFRYEQY
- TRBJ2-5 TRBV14 ASSLGRWSQY
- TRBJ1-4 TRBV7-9 ASSLELQGAWTNEKLF
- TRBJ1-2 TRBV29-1 SVEPDPYGYT
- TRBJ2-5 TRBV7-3 ASSPGTSSQETQY
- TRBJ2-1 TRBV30 AWIGLAGGLYEQF
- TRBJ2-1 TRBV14 ASSPGAHNEQF
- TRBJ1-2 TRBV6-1 ASSYGQGSYGYT
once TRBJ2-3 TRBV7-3 ASSLSLAGSDTQY
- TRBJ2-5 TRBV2 ASSDEGYRETQY
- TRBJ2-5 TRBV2 ASSEGTGWETQY
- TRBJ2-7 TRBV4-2 ASSQERDRAGSYEQY
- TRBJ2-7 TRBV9 ASSVATGQGIYEQY
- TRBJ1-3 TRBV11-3 ASSLVPFSRDRSGNTIY
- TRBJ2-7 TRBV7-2 ASSSGVLAGGREEQY
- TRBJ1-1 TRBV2 ASSEQAGRTEAF
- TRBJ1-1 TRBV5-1 ASSSTGGAQDEAF